These 20 T cell receptor beta chains originate from one sample sequenced in a study of blood T cell repertoires in COVID-19. Profiling relied on immunoSEQ multiplex PCR, and the TCRdb table lists in-frame clones only, not all of them. The sample records roughly 120,000 clones, more than 80% being singletons. Sequenced sample: peripheral blood. Receptors originate from a woman aged 55-75 years with COVID-19, enrolled during active disease.

This chain links TRBV12-3 or TRBV12-4 with TRBJ1-2, with 9 bases fitting TRBD1. Unmatched junction bases numbered 3, after V lost 5 bases and J lost 5 bases. The CDR3 covers 13 residues. The chain's CDR3 is CASSRTGEYGYTF. CDR3 nucleotides: TGTGCCAGCAGTCGGACAGGGGAATATGGCTACACCTTC.

This clone was observed a handful of times. The chain has TRBV13 and TRBJ2-7; D call uncertain. V lost 0 bases to trimming and J lost 7 bases, with 7 bases between them. The V gene's germline CDR1 is PRHDT and CDR2 FYEKMQ (reference sequence). The CDR3 consists of 12 residues. The CDR3: CASSLGAAEQYF. The CDR3 nucleotides are TGTGCCAGCAGCTTAGGGGCGGCTGAGCAGTACTTC.

This chain connects TRBV6-6 to TRBJ1-2; possibly TRBD1 for D (5 bases). From germline, CDR1 is MNHNY and CDR2 SVGAGI (reference sequence). V was shortened by 4 bases and J by 4 bases, with 16 bases between the two germline ends. This CDR3 has 15 amino acids. The DNA for the CDR3 is TGTGCCAGCAGTTTATCGACAGTCTCCTTCTATGGCTACACCTTC. Its translation is CASSLSTVSFYGYTF.

The chain links TRBV19 to TRBJ1-5; D unresolved. The V end lost 7 bases, the J end lost 2 bases, and 15 bases lay between the germline ends. Germline assignment: CDR1 LNHDA and CDR2 SQIVND (reference sequence). There are 15 residues in the CDR3. The CDR3 DNA reads TGTGCCAGTACAAATACGCGGTACGGCAATCAGCCCCAGCATTTT. Protein sequence: CASTNTRYGNQPQHF.

The CDR3 DNA is TGTGCCAGTACCCCCTGGAAGGGGTTCAACACTGAAGCTTTCTTT. Its protein is CASTPWKGFNTEAFF. J is TRBJ1-1 and V is TRBV19, with D tentatively TRBD1 (5 bases). Trimming pared 7 bases from V and 2 bases from J, leaving 17 bases between. The germline CDR1 and CDR2 sequences are LNHDA and SQIVND (reference sequence). CDR3 length: 15 amino acids.

This clone appeared a single time. The genes are TRBV2 and TRBJ1-2; TRBD1 is a possible D gene (6 bases). The germline CDR1 and CDR2 sequences are SNHLY and FYNNEI. This CDR3 comprises 18 residues. The germline V and J ends were trimmed by 0 bases and 3 bases, with 20 bases remaining between them. The CDR3 is CASSEALLGGLFDYGYTF. CDR3 bases: TGTGCCAGCAGTGAAGCGCTTCTGGGGGGGCTTTTTGACTATGGCTACACCTTC.

The table lists this clone with a count of one. This chain connects TRBV5-1 to TRBJ2-3, with 8 nucleotides matching TRBD2. CDR3 length: 16 residues. Germline trimming cut 3 bases from V and 4 bases from J; bases unmatched to any gene: 10. Germline assignment: CDR1 SGHRS and CDR2 YFSETQ. The CDR3 DNA sequence: TGCGCCAGCAGCTCCGTAGAGGCGGGGGGACCAGATACGCAGTATTTT. It specifies CASSSVEAGGPDTQYF. The entire variable domain, with the rest obtained from reference TRBV5-1 and TRBJ2-3, is as follows: KAGVTQTPRYLIKTRGQQVTLSCSPISGHRSVSWYQQTPGQGLQFLFEYFSETQRNKGNFPGRFSGRQFSNSRSEMNVSTLELGDSALYLCASSSVEAGGPDTQYFGPGTRLTVL.

On this clone itself: A junction boundary mismatches the germline segment, possibly from a read error. The genes are TRBV5-1 and TRBJ1-1; D is ambiguous. This CDR3 region has 15 residues. Germline values: CDR1 SGHRS, CDR2 YFSETQ. The CDR3 region is CASSLLDSRNAEAFF. For the CDR3, the DNA is TGCGCCAGCAGCTTGCTCGACTCAAGGAACGCTGAAGCTTTCTTT.

The chain uses TRBV7-2 and TRBJ1-5, with a tentative D call TRBD1 (6 bases). The V and J ends lost 5 bases and 0 bases respectively, with 11 bases between them. The CDR3 runs to 15 residues. Germline V gene lookup returns CDR1 SGHTA and CDR2 FQGNSA. CDR3 in DNA: TGTGCCAGCAGCGTCACAGGGTATAGCAATCAGCCCCAGCATTTT. Translation gives CASSVTGYSNQPQHF.

This clone has more than one count but fewer than ten. CDR3 sequence reads: CASSQEGEVTYEQYF. CDR3 nucleotide sequence: TGTGCCAGCAGCCAAGAAGGAGAGGTGACCTACGAGCAGTACTTC. The chain combines TRBV3-1 (or the pseudogene TRBV3-2) with TRBJ2-7; the D is unclear. The CDR3 is 15 residues long. V was clipped by 0 bases and J by 2 bases, with 11 bases between them. Germline V lookup: CDR1 LGHDT, CDR2 YNNKEL (reference sequence).

V is TRBV7-2 and J is TRBJ2-1; 8 bases align to TRBD2. Looked up from germline, CDR1 is SGHTA and CDR2 is FQGNSA. The ends lost 4 bases at V and 9 bases at J; junction bases unmatched: 8. The CDR3 consists of 14 residues. CDR3 DNA sequence: TGTGCCAGCAGCTCAACCTTAGCGGGGCGTGAGCAGTTCTTC. Encoded protein: CASSSTLAGREQFF.

CDR3 bases: TGTGCCAGCAGCCCGACAAGTAATGAAAAACTGTTTTTT. Protein product: CASSPTSNEKLFF. The chain recombines TRBV12-3 or TRBV12-4 with TRBJ1-4; D is ambiguous. The CDR3 sequence is 13 residues long. V shed 6 bases and J shed 4 bases, with 9 bases lying between them.

J is TRBJ1-4 and V is TRBV30; TRBD1 matches at 8 bases. The V segment lost 0 bases and the J segment 6 bases; nucleotides outside the gene matches: 3. The length of the CDR3 is 14 residues. Germline assignment: CDR1 GTSNPN and CDR2 SVGIG (reference sequence). CDR3 nucleotides: TGTGCCTGGAGTGTCCCGGGACAGGATGAAAAACTGTTTTTT. This translates into CAWSVPGQDEKLFF.

J is TRBJ1-1 and V is TRBV7-9, with D possibly being TRBD1 (5 bases). CDR1 is SEHNR, CDR2 FQNEAQ, per germline (reference sequence). V was trimmed by 5 bases and J by 0 bases, leaving 13 bases between them. This CDR3 is built from 15 residues. The CDR3 here is CASSPVAGLNTEAFF. The CDR3 DNA is TGTGCCAGCAGCCCAGTAGCAGGGCTGAACACTGAAGCTTTCTTT.

The CDR3 DNA reads as TGTGCCAGCAGCTTAGATTGGCAGAACACTGAAGCTTTCTTT. It codes for CASSLDWQNTEAFF. V usage is TRBV11-3 and J usage is TRBJ1-1; D gene ambiguous. Trimming shortened V by 0 bases and J by 1 base, and 6 bases separated the two germline ends. The CDR3 covers 14 residues. Germline CDR1 reads SGHNT; CDR2 reads YENEEA. The full variable domain, rest sourced from reference TRBV11-3 and TRBJ1-1, is EAGVVQSPRYKIIEKKQPVAFWCNPISGHNTLYWYLQNLGQGPELLIRYENEEAVDDSQLPKDRFSAERLKGVDSTLKIQPAELGDSAVYLCASSLDWQNTEAFFGQGTRLTVV.

The chain links TRBV2 to TRBJ1-1; TRBD1 is a possible D gene (5 bases). The V end lost 3 bases, the J end lost 9 bases, and 8 bases lay between the germline ends. The length of the CDR3 is 11 residues. Germline CDR1 SNHLY, CDR2 FYNNEI. CDR3 sequence reads: CASSDREKAFF. In DNA form, the CDR3 reads TGTGCCAGCAGTGACAGGGAAAAAGCTTTCTTT.

This chain joins TRBV19 and TRBJ1-1, with D perhaps TRBD1 (6 bases). The CDR3 is 14 amino acids. Per the germline V gene, CDR1 is LNHDA and CDR2 is SQIVND (reference sequence). V lost 10 bases and J lost 0, with 15 bases in between. CDR3 bases: TGTGCCATTAGCGACAGGTCGATGAACACTGAAGCTTTCTTT. It yields the protein CAISDRSMNTEAFF.

The rearrangement joins TRBV18 to TRBJ1-5, with 9 bases matching TRBD1. V trimming: 2 bases; J trimming: 7 bases; junction bases outside the gene matches: 9. The CDR3 totals 16 residues. Germline-derived CDR1 and CDR2 are KGHSH and LQKENI. CDR3 sequence (DNA): TGTGCCAGCTCACCAACAGGGGGCGCGGAGGACCAGCCCCAGCATTTT. Translated: CASSPTGGAEDQPQHF.

This chain uses TRBV21-1 with TRBJ2-3; the table gives TRBD1 as D, unverified against the DNA. TRBV21-1 is tagged as a pseudogene. The CDR3 is made up of 21 amino acids. The CDR3 region is CASSTRTNMNKDRGPTDTQYF. CDR3 coding DNA: TGTGCCAGCAGCACCCGAACTAATATGAATAAGGACAGGGGGCCTACAGATACGCAGTATTTT.

The genes are TRBV7-2 and TRBJ1-2; TRBD1 might be the D (5 bases). The germline V gene has CDR1 SGHTA and CDR2 FQGNSA. V shed 5 bases and J shed 0 bases, with 16 bases lying between them. The CDR3 runs 16 residues. CDR3 nucleotides: TGTGCCAGCAGCCCGCCGACAGCGGGTTCTAACTATGGCTACACCTTC. Translated: CASSPPTAGSNYGYTF.